These T cell receptor beta chains were read from a single sample in a study of early T cells in non-severe SARS-CoV-2 infection. Using its own MiXCR run on the 5' RACE reads, TCRdb lists one record per CDR3 protein. The repertoire holds tens of thousands of distinct CDR3 sequences, with approximately 15% as singletons. Sample: whole blood, taken at baseline. The receptors stem from an adult who was a healthcare worker with PCR-confirmed SARS-CoV-2 infection or an uninfected control (not recorded which). CDR3s include the opening cysteine and the closing phenylalanine or tryptophan. Each record gives: CDR3 protein, CDR3 DNA, D gene, V gene, J gene, clone size. The D gene is left open where the match is weak. Expanded clones are given a class, and other clones once, few, many or no size at all.

CASSIKGRGYNQPQHF	TGTGCCAGCAGTATCAAGGGCAGGGGATACAATCAGCCCCAGCATTTT	.	TRBV5-6	TRBJ1-5	few
CASSGAYEQYF	TGTGCCAGCAGCGGGGCCTACGAGCAGTACTTC	.	TRBV28	TRBJ2-7	.
CASSPRGVKQFF	TGTGCCAGCAGCCCCCGGGGTGTGAAGCAGTTCTTC	.	TRBV13	TRBJ2-1	few
CSARRQVTYEQYF	TGCAGTGCTAGACGACAGGTAACCTACGAGCAGTACTTC	.	TRBV20-1	TRBJ2-7	few
CASSLADVGVGELFF	TGTGCCAGCAGCTTAGCGGACGTAGGGGTCGGGGAGCTGTTTTTT	.	TRBV7-8	TRBJ2-2	.
CASSHGLAKGTDTQYF	TGCGCCAGCAGCCATGGACTAGCCAAAGGCACAGATACGCAGTATTTT	TRBD2	TRBV4-1	TRBJ2-3	.
CSVGIGAGAYEQYF	TGCAGCGTTGGTATCGGAGCGGGCGCCTACGAGCAGTACTTC	.	TRBV29-1	TRBJ2-7	few
CASGFGQANEKLFF	TGTGCTAGTGGTTTTGGGCAGGCTAATGAAAAACTGTTTTTT	.	TRBV12-5	TRBJ1-4	.
CASSEVGSTDTQYF	TGTGCCAGCAGTGAAGTCGGGTCCACAGATACGCAGTATTTT	.	TRBV2	TRBJ2-3	few
CASSPVGDIQYF	TGTGCCAGCAGTCCGGTTGGGGACATTCAGTACTTC	.	TRBV14	TRBJ2-4	.
CASSEWGLGNEQFF	TGTGCCAGCAGTGAATGGGGACTAGGGAATGAGCAGTTCTTC	TRBD2	TRBV2	TRBJ2-1	many
CASRLVGGEGSRKLYSGNTIYF	TGTGCAAGTCGCTTAGTAGGTGGCGAGGGCTCAAGGAAACTATACTCTGGAAACACCATATATTTT	.	TRBV12-2	TRBJ1-3	.
CASSLGGQTYNSPLHF	TGTGCCAGCAGCTTAGGAGGGCAAACCTATAATTCACCCCTCCACTTT	.	TRBV13	TRBJ1-6	.
CASTDITLTGSVSYEQYF	TGTGCCAGCACCGATATTACCCTGACAGGGAGTGTAAGCTACGAGCAGTACTTC	TRBD1	TRBV7-8	TRBJ2-7	many
CASSPAPGQGEYDDIQYF	TGTGCCAGCAGTCCCGCCCCCGGACAGGGCGAATATGATGACATTCAGTACTTC	TRBD1	TRBV28	TRBJ2-4	few
CSAMWSSYNEQFF	TGCAGTGCTATGTGGAGCTCCTACAATGAGCAGTTCTTC	.	TRBV20-1	TRBJ2-1	.
CSARQGNVYEQYF	TGCAGCGCCCGACAGGGTAACGTCTACGAGCAGTACTTC	TRBD1	TRBV29-1	TRBJ2-7	.
CASSGGLRGQAQYF	TGTGCTAGCAGCGGTGGACTAAGAGGCCAGGCCCAGTACTTC	.	TRBV7-7	TRBJ2-5	many
CASSVLGTGLNEQFF	TGCGCCAGCAGTGTTTTAGGGACAGGGTTAAATGAGCAGTTCTTC	TRBD1	TRBV10-1	TRBJ2-1	few
CASSQNTWYEQYF	TGTGCCAGCAGCCAAAACACTTGGTACGAGCAGTACTTC	.	TRBV3-1	TRBJ2-7	few
CASSQGLSDEQYF	TGCGCCAGCAGCCAAGGACTATCCGACGAGCAGTACTTC	.	TRBV4-1	TRBJ2-7	.
CASSFEGSYNEQFF	TGTGCCAGCAGTTTTGAGGGCTCCTACAATGAGCAGTTCTTC	.	TRBV12-3/TRBV12-4	TRBJ2-1	medium-sized
CASSITGTTYEQYF	TGTGCCAGTAGTATAACCGGGACCACCTACGAGCAGTACTTC	.	TRBV19	TRBJ2-7	few
CASSSRVGGRASDTQYF	TGTGCCAGCAGCTCCAGAGTTGGCGGGAGGGCCTCTGATACGCAGTATTTT	TRBD2	TRBV7-9	TRBJ2-3	few
CASSYDMTNYGYTF	TGTGCCAGCAGTTACGACATGACGAACTATGGCTACACCTTC	.	TRBV6-5	TRBJ1-2	.
CASSDTPQGANEKLFF	TGCGCCAGCAGTGATACCCCTCAAGGGGCTAATGAAAAACTGTTTTTT	.	TRBV10-1	TRBJ1-4	few